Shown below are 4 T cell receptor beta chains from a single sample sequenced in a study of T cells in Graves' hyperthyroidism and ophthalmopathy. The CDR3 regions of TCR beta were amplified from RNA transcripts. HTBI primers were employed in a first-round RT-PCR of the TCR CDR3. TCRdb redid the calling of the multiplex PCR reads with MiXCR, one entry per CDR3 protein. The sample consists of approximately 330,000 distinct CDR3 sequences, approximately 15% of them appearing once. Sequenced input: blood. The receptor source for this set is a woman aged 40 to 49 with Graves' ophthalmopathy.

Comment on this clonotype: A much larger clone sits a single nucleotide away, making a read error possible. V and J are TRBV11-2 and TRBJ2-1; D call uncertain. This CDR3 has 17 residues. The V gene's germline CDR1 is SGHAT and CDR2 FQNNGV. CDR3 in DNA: TGTGCCAGCAGCTTTATTCCCGGTGGCGGCTCCTGCAATGAGCAGTTCTTC. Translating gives CASSFIPGGGSCNEQFF.

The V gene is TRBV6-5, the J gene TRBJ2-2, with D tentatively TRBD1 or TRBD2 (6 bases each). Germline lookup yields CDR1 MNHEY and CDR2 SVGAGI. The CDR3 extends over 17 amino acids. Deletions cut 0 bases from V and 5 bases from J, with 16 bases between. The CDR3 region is CASSYSLRGVNTGELFF. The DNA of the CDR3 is TGTGCCAGCAGTTACTCGTTAAGGGGGGTTAATACCGGGGAGCTGTTTTTT.

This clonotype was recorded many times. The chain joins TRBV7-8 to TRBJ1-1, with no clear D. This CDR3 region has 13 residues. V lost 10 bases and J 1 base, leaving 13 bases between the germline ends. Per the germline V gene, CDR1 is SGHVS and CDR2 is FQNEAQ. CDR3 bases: TGTGCCACCCTTCTGACAAGGAACACTGAAGCTTTCTTT. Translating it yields CATLLTRNTEAFF.

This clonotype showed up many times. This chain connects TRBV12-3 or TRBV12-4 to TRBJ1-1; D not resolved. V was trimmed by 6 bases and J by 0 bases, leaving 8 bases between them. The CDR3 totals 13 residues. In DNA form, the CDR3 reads TGTGCCAGCAGGGAGACGGTGAACACTGAAGCTTTCTTT. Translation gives CASRETVNTEAFF.